These 7 T cell receptor beta chains originate from one sample sequenced in a study of cytomegalovirus exposure and HLA in healthy donors. 13 Jbeta primers and 60 Vbeta primers were used for the PCR. TCRdb's copy holds only in-frame clones and misses some; the assay was immunoSEQ multiplex PCR. This sample yields hundreds of thousands of clones, of which 75% to 80% are seen a single time; less than 2% belongs to the top ten. Sequenced material: PBMCs. The receptors shown here come from a male donor in good health and CMV-seronegative.

V usage is TRBV27 and J usage is TRBJ2-7, with 7 bases that match TRBD1. Germline V gives CDR1 MNHEY, CDR2 SMNVEV (reference sequence). J gave up 0 bases and V 5 bases, and 4 bases lay outside the gene matches. CDR3 length equals 14 residues. CDR3 sequence: CASSVQGSSYEQYF. CDR3 sequence (DNA): TGTGCCAGCAGTGTACAGGGGAGCTCCTACGAGCAGTACTTC.

The chain combines TRBV4-3 with TRBJ2-1; no reliable D call. The CDR3 runs 11 residues. In germline, CDR1 is LGHNA, CDR2 YSLEER. The ends were cut back, 4 bases at V and 14 bases at J, with 12 bases in the middle. The CDR3 DNA reads as TGCGCCAGCAGCCCCCAAAGAGGTGAGTTCTTC. It yields the protein CASSPQRGEFF.

The genes are TRBV11-1 and TRBJ1-1; possible D gene TRBD1, 5 bases. CDR1 and CDR2 (germline): SGHAT, FQDESV (reference sequence). There are 11 residues in the CDR3. CDR3 DNA: TGTGGATCAAGCGGGGGTGCTGAAGCTTTCTTT. Its protein is CGSSGGAEAFF. Supplemented by reference TRBV11-1 and TRBJ1-1, the full variable domain reads EAEVAQSPRYKITEKSQAVAFWCDPISGHATLYWYRQILGQGPELLVQFQDESVVDDSQLPKDRFSAERLKGVDSTLKIQPAELGDSAMYLCGSSGGAEAFFGQGTRLTVV.

V gene TRBV6-5 combines with J gene TRBJ2-2; D is unclear. Between the trimmed V and J ends, which lost 5 bases and 7 bases, there was a span of 14 bases. The CDR3 sequence is 14 residues long. CDR1 and CDR2 (germline): MNHEY, SVGAGI. This CDR3 reads CASSDNSRVGELFF. The CDR3 bases are TGTGCCAGCAGTGATAATAGTCGGGTCGGGGAGCTGTTTTTT.

The genes are TRBV5-1 and TRBJ1-1; D not certain. From germline, CDR1 is SGHRS and CDR2 YFSETQ. The CDR3 is 15 amino acids. Trimming took off 0 bases at V and 4 bases at J, with 13 bases between the two ends. The CDR3 protein is CASSLEPESGTEAFF. CDR3 nucleotides: TGCGCCAGCAGCTTGGAGCCGGAGTCGGGCACTGAAGCTTTCTTT.

V usage is TRBV9 and J usage is TRBJ1-1, with TRBD1 matching 9 bases. V shed 3 bases and J 5 bases; nucleotides not matched to a gene: 2. Germline V gene lookup returns CDR1 SGDLS and CDR2 YYNGEE. There are 13 residues in the CDR3. The DNA for the CDR3 is TGTGCCAGCAGCGGGACAGGGGCGACTGAAGCTTTCTTT. Translation: CASSGTGATEAFF.

The V and J genes are TRBV5-1 and TRBJ2-1; no clear D gene. The CDR3 has 15 residues. CDR1 is SGHRS, CDR2 YFSETQ, per germline. Trimming took 3 bases from V and 8 from J, leaving 18 bases between them. CDR3 in amino acids: CASSSKDSILDEQFF. The DNA of the CDR3 is TGCGCCAGCAGCTCCAAAGACTCAATTTTAGATGAGCAGTTCTTC.